Listed here are 11 T cell receptor beta chains from one sample, sequenced in a study of cytomegalovirus exposure and HLA in healthy donors. Vbeta (60) and Jbeta (13) primers were used in the PCR. The assay was immunoSEQ multiplex PCR, and TCRdb's table has in-frame clones only and misses some. The top ten hold 0.8% of the sample, which has under 200,000 clones, around four fifths seen once. The sequencing input was PBMCs. These receptors were obtained from a woman aged 18-29 years in good health and CMV-seronegative.

V usage is TRBV5-6 and J usage is TRBJ1-1, with no clear D. V was clipped by 1 base and J by 5 bases, with 12 bases between them. Germline CDR1 and CDR2: SGHDT and YYEEEE. The CDR3 is made up of 14 amino acids. This chain's CDR3 is CASSLNWGGTEAFF. The CDR3 DNA reads as TGTGCCAGCAGCTTGAACTGGGGAGGTACTGAAGCTTTCTTT.

This clone was seen only once. The chain recombines TRBV28 with TRBJ1-2; 10 bases are shared with TRBD1. This CDR3 has 15 residues. Per the germline V gene, CDR1 is MDHEN and CDR2 is SYDVKM. Trimming removed 4 bases from V and 4 bases from J; junction bases left unmatched: 6. The DNA of the CDR3 is TGTGCCAGCAGTTCCCAGGGACAGGGGATCTATGGCTACACCTTC. Encoded protein: CASSSQGQGIYGYTF.

The V gene is TRBV18, the J gene TRBJ1-1, with D unresolved. CDR1 and CDR2 from the germline V gene are KGHSH and LQKENI. The CDR3 spans 12 residues. The V gene lost 2 bases and the J gene lost 5 bases, with 6 bases spanning the gap. DNA of the CDR3: TGTGCCAGCTCACCAAGGGAGACTGAAGCTTTCTTT. Its translation: CASSPRETEAFF.

V gene TRBV27 combines with J gene TRBJ2-7, with a possible D match to TRBD1 (5 bases). CDR3 length: 14 amino acids. Trimming left V 2 bases short and J 4 bases short, with 12 bases between. Looked up from germline, CDR1 is MNHEY and CDR2 is SMNVEV (reference sequence). For the CDR3, the DNA is TGTGCCAGCAGTTTACGGACACATGGTTACGAGCAGTACTTC. The encoded protein is CASSLRTHGYEQYF.

This chain links TRBV18 with TRBJ2-3; 11 nucleotides align to TRBD2. The CDR3 length is 16 residues. The V and J ends lost 5 bases and 2 bases, in that order; junction bases with no gene match: 6. CDR1 KGHSH and CDR2 LQKENI come from the germline V gene. Here the CDR3 DNA reads TGTGCCAGCTCATTAGCTAGCGGGGGGACCACAGATACGCAGTATTTT. Amino acid sequence: CASSLASGGTTDTQYF. Together with reference TRBV18 and TRBJ2-3, the CDR3 gives the full variable domain: NAGVMQNPRHLVRRRGQEARLRCSPMKGHSHVYWYRQLPEEGLKFMVYLQKENIIDESGMPKERFSAEFPKEGPSILRIQQVVRGDSAAYFCASSLASGGTTDTQYFGPGTRLTVL.

The chain employs TRBV7-6 and TRBJ1-2, with D maybe TRBD1 (6 bases). Germline loops: CDR1 SGHVS, CDR2 FNYEAQ. Trimming left V 1 base short and J 14 bases short, with 14 bases between. The CDR3 loop spans 12 amino acids. The CDR3 is CASSLGGGGLTF. The CDR3 DNA sequence: TGTGCCAGCAGCTTAGGAGGGGGGGGATTGACCTTC.

The J gene is TRBJ2-1, the V gene TRBV15, with 7 nucleotides matching TRBD2. The J segment lost 6 bases and the V segment lost 0 bases, leaving 5 bases of the junction unmatched. This CDR3 is built from 15 residues. Germline lookup yields CDR1 LNHNV and CDR2 YYDKDF (reference sequence). The CDR3 nucleotides are TGTGCCACCAGCAGAGATCTGGGACTATCCAATGAGCAGTTCTTC. Translation gives CATSRDLGLSNEQFF.

The chain recombines TRBV19 with TRBJ2-6; 10 nucleotides agree with TRBD1. V was clipped by 4 bases and J by 0 bases; unmatched bases: 6. The CDR3 consists of 18 residues. From germline, CDR1 is LNHDA and CDR2 SQIVND (reference sequence). The CDR3 spells CASSKRTGGSSGANVLTF. For the CDR3, the DNA is TGTGCCAGTAGTAAAAGGACAGGGGGAAGCTCTGGGGCCAACGTCCTGACTTTC. Combining the CDR3 with reference TRBV19 and TRBJ2-6 gives the whole variable domain DGGITQSPKYLFRKEGQNVTLSCEQNLNHDAMYWYRQDPGQGLRLIYYSQIVNDFQKGDIAEGYSVSREKKESFPLTVTSAQKNPTAFYLCASSKRTGGSSGANVLTFGAGSRLTVL.

The rearrangement links TRBV6-5 to TRBJ1-2; D is unresolved. From germline, CDR1 is MNHEY and CDR2 SVGAGI. V lost 2 bases, J lost 0 bases, and 10 bases lay in between. The CDR3 has 15 residues. This CDR3 reads CASSYEARTNYGYTF. CDR3 DNA: TGTGCCAGCAGTTACGAGGCCCGGACTAACTATGGCTACACCTTC.

The V and J genes are TRBV5-1 and TRBJ2-7, with D maybe TRBD2 (6 bases). V was trimmed by 7 bases and J by 1 base, leaving 15 bases between them. Looked up from germline, CDR1 is SGHRS and CDR2 is YFSETQ. The CDR3 is made up of 14 amino acids. The CDR3 DNA is TGCGCCAGCGGCCTGGCGGGAACATCCTACGAGCAGTACTTC. Its protein product is CASGLAGTSYEQYF.

This clone was recorded only once. The chain has TRBV18 and TRBJ2-1; 8 nucleotides line up with TRBD1. The CDR3 is 15 amino acids. The germline V gene encodes CDR1 KGHSH and CDR2 LQKENI. Trimming removed 4 bases from V and 1 base from J; junction bases left unmatched: 3. The CDR3: CASSQGQGSYNEQFF. The CDR3 DNA sequence: TGTGCCAGCTCACAAGGACAGGGTTCCTACAATGAGCAGTTCTTC. Full variable domain (remainder filled in from reference TRBV18 and TRBJ2-1): NAGVMQNPRHLVRRRGQEARLRCSPMKGHSHVYWYRQLPEEGLKFMVYLQKENIIDESGMPKERFSAEFPKEGPSILRIQQVVRGDSAAYFCASSQGQGSYNEQFFGPGTRLTVL.